The 20 T cell receptor beta chains given below trace back to one sample, sequenced in a study of cytomegalovirus exposure and HLA in healthy donors. Amplification used 60 Vbeta primers and 13 Jbeta primers. Profiling relied on immunoSEQ multiplex PCR, and the TCRdb table lists in-frame clones only, not all of them. The table includes some 94,000 clones, 60% to 80% detected once. Sequences were obtained from PBMCs. These receptors were collected from a man in his forties or fifties in good health and CMV-seronegative.

The rearrangement joins TRBV10-3 to TRBJ2-7; 8 bases are a match to TRBD2. V lost 0 bases, J lost 0 bases, and 4 bases stayed unmatched. Germline CDR1 and CDR2: ENHRY and SYGVKD. This CDR3 region has 16 residues. The CDR3 sequence: CAISESSGINSYEQYF. CDR3 DNA: TGTGCCATCAGTGAGTCTAGCGGGATTAACTCCTACGAGCAGTACTTC.

The chain employs TRBV28 and TRBJ2-7; 9 positions match TRBD2. J lost 5 bases, V lost 3 bases, and 14 bases had no gene match. The CDR3 is 17 amino acids. Germline V lookup: CDR1 MDHEN, CDR2 SYDVKM. The CDR3 nucleotides are TGTGCCAGCAGTTTGCAGCCAGGCGGGAGGGCCCGAAACGAGCAGTACTTC. Translating it yields CASSLQPGGRARNEQYF.

Only one count was recorded for this clone. This sequence joins TRBV5-1 and TRBJ1-5, with 8 nucleotides matching TRBD1. Germline CDR1 is SGHRS and CDR2 is YFSETQ. The CDR3 length is 15 residues. Germline trimming cut 4 bases from V and 6 bases from J; bases unmatched to any gene: 9. The CDR3 DNA reads as TGCGCCAGCAGCCCCGAGACAGGGGCGGGTCAGCCCCAGCATTTT. This encodes CASSPETGAGQPQHF. Drawing the rest from reference TRBV5-1 and TRBJ1-5, the complete variable domain is KAGVTQTPRYLIKTRGQQVTLSCSPISGHRSVSWYQQTPGQGLQFLFEYFSETQRNKGNFPGRFSGRQFSNSRSEMNVSTLELGDSALYLCASSPETGAGQPQHFGDGTRLSIL.

The chain employs TRBV28 and TRBJ2-7; 7 bases fit TRBD1. CDR1 and CDR2 from the germline V gene are MDHEN and SYDVKM. The CDR3 is 15 amino acids. The V and J ends lost 5 bases and 0 bases, in that order; junction bases with no gene match: 7. Here the CDR3 DNA reads TGTGCCAGCAGTGTGGGGACAGAGAGCTCCTACGAGCAGTACTTC. Encoded protein: CASSVGTESSYEQYF.

This clone was observed a single time. This chain uses TRBV28 with TRBJ2-7, with 8 nucleotides matching TRBD1. CDR1 and CDR2 from the germline V gene are MDHEN and SYDVKM. CDR3 length: 17 residues. V lost 5 bases to trimming and J lost 4 bases; unmatched junction nucleotides: 16. CDR3 in amino acids: CASSPRQGRKGSYEQYF. CDR3 DNA sequence: TGTGCCAGCAGTCCCCGACAGGGGAGAAAGGGGAGTTACGAGCAGTACTTC.

CDR3 amino acids: CASSLNRGRTGELFF. In nucleotides, the CDR3 is TGCGCCAGCAGCTTGAACAGGGGGCGGACCGGGGAGCTGTTTTTT. The rearrangement uses TRBV5-1 and TRBJ2-2; 9 bases align to TRBD1. V shed 1 base, J shed 5 bases, and the junction held 3 bases outside the gene matches. Germline V gene data show CDR1 as SGHRS and CDR2 as YFSETQ. This CDR3 spans 15 amino acids.

The V gene is TRBV5-1, the J gene TRBJ2-3; D ambiguous. Germline CDR1 and CDR2: SGHRS and YFSETQ. V was pared by 0 bases and J by 0 bases, with 8 bases between. The CDR3 is made up of 15 amino acids. The CDR3 coding sequence is TGCGCCAGCAGCTTGGTGGCGGCGAGCACAGATACGCAGTATTTT. It translates to CASSLVAASTDTQYF.

The chain carries TRBV6-6 and TRBJ1-2; no clear D. The CDR3 runs to 15 residues. Per germline, CDR1 MNHNY and CDR2 SVGAGI (reference sequence). V was clipped by 6 bases and J by 4 bases, with 18 bases between them. The CDR3 loop reads CASRQTEGSLYGYTF. CDR3 DNA: TGTGCCAGCAGGCAGACGGAGGGCTCTCTCTATGGCTACACCTTC.

V and J are TRBV9 and TRBJ1-2, with D hard to call. V was pared by 4 bases and J by 4 bases, with 11 bases between. The CDR3 runs to 13 residues. The V gene's germline CDR1 is SGDLS and CDR2 YYNGEE. The CDR3 DNA sequence: TGTGCCAGCAGCCCGGAGGTGGTCTATGGCTACACCTTC. This gives the protein CASSPEVVYGYTF.

This clone was counted between two and nine times. This chain links TRBV30 with TRBJ1-6; 8 bases match TRBD1. Germline CDR1 is GTSNPN and CDR2 is SVGIG (reference sequence). The CDR3 has 17 amino acids. Unmatched junction bases numbered 12, after V lost 4 bases and J lost 4 bases. CDR3 protein: CAWKGQAKGKYNSPLHF. The CDR3 DNA is TGTGCCTGGAAGGGACAGGCCAAAGGAAAATATAATTCACCCCTCCACTTT.

The chain is built from TRBV14 and TRBJ1-1, with D perhaps matching TRBD1 (6 bases). This CDR3 contains 13 residues. V lost 1 base and J lost 6, with 9 bases in between. Per germline, CDR1 SGHDN and CDR2 FVKESK. This chain's CDR3 is CASSQGRGAEAFF. The CDR3 DNA reads TGTGCCAGCAGCCAAGGCAGGGGCGCTGAAGCTTTCTTT.

J is TRBJ2-3 and V is TRBV10-1; 7 nucleotides match TRBD2. After removal of 6 bases from V and 7 bases from J, the junction contained 13 bases not matched to a gene. Germline V gene lookup returns CDR1 WNHNN and CDR2 SYGVQD (reference sequence). The length of the CDR3 is 15 residues. Here the CDR3 reads CASRSSAGPTNTQYF. CDR3 nucleotide sequence: TGCGCCAGCAGGTCCTCAGCGGGACCGACCAATACGCAGTATTTT.

This sequence joins TRBV10-3 and TRBJ2-3; TRBD2 is a possible D gene (7 bases). This CDR3 is built from 11 residues. In germline, CDR1 is ENHRY, CDR2 SYGVKD. V gave up 8 bases and J gave up 6 bases, with 9 bases separating them. CDR3 coding DNA: TGTGCCATCGGGAGGGGGGATACGCAGTATTTT. This sequence encodes CAIGRGDTQYF.

V is TRBV6-6 and J is TRBJ2-7, with D tentatively TRBD1 (5 bases). V lost 6 bases, J lost 4 bases, and 10 bases lay in between. Per the germline V gene, CDR1 is MNHNY and CDR2 is SVGAGI (reference sequence). This CDR3 comprises 12 residues. The CDR3 spells CASSPNRYEQYF. The CDR3 DNA reads TGTGCCAGCAGCCCCAACAGGTACGAGCAGTACTTC.

This clone was recorded only once. The chain is built from TRBV2 and TRBJ1-6, with TRBD1 identical over 8 bases. The V segment lost 4 bases and the J segment 2 bases; nucleotides outside the gene matches: 4. Germline CDR1 and CDR2: SNHLY and FYNNEI. This CDR3 is built from 16 residues. The CDR3 DNA sequence: TGTGCCAGCAGTGGGCAGGGGGCCCCCTATAATTCACCCCTCCACTTT. It yields the protein CASSGQGAPYNSPLHF.

This chain connects TRBV6-6 to TRBJ1-6; 7 nucleotides align to TRBD1. With V trimmed by 6 bases and J by 10 bases, 12 bases remained unmatched. Germline V gene data show CDR1 as MNHNY and CDR2 as SVGAGI (reference sequence). The CDR3 consists of 15 residues. CDR3 protein: CASRIKTGFTSPLHF. In DNA, the CDR3 is TGTGCCAGCAGGATTAAGACAGGGTTCACCTCACCCCTCCACTTT.

J is TRBJ2-5 and V is TRBV14; 11 positions match TRBD1. Germline CDR1 reads SGHDN; CDR2 reads FVKESK. The CDR3 sequence is 16 residues long. J lost 5 bases, V lost 0 bases, and 5 bases had no gene match. The CDR3 loop reads CASSQDRRTGGETQYF. The CDR3, as DNA: TGTGCCAGCAGCCAAGATCGCCGGACAGGGGGCGAGACCCAGTACTTC.

The chain has TRBV11-2 and TRBJ1-1; 8 bases line up with TRBD1. V was pared by 2 bases and J by 3 bases, with 5 bases of the junction left unmatched. This CDR3 has 15 residues. CDR1 and CDR2 (germline): SGHAT, FQNNGV. CDR3 nucleotide sequence: TGTGCCAGCAGCTTATCTCACAGGGGGTACACTGAAGCTTTCTTT. Translating it yields CASSLSHRGYTEAFF. Looking up the rest from reference TRBV11-2 and TRBJ1-1 gives the full variable domain: EAGVAQSPRYKIIEKRQSVAFWCNPISGHATLYWYQQILGQGPKLLIQFQNNGVVDDSQLPKDRFSAERLKGVDSTLKIQPAKLEDSAVYLCASSLSHRGYTEAFFGQGTRLTVV.

This clone was detected only a few times. The V gene is TRBV5-1, the J gene TRBJ2-2, with 9 bases aligning to TRBD2. The CDR3 loop spans 17 amino acids. Germline CDR1 is SGHRS and CDR2 is YFSETQ. With 3 bases clipped from V and 6 bases from J, the junction kept 12 bases outside the gene matches. The CDR3 DNA is TGCGCCAGCAGCTCATACCCCCCGGGACTAGCAGCCGGGGAGCTGTTTTTT. This codes for CASSSYPPGLAAGELFF.

The genes are TRBV2 and TRBJ1-5; possibly TRBD1 for D (6 bases). Germline V CDR1 and CDR2: SNHLY, FYNNEI. The CDR3 is 17 residues long. V was trimmed by 7 bases and J by 2 bases, leaving 21 bases between them. The CDR3 nucleotides read TGTGCCAGCATCCGGGACACCTTAACCGGAGGCAATCAGCCCCAGCATTTT. It codes for CASIRDTLTGGNQPQHF.